This TCR beta chain was recorded in a study of regulatory T cells in long-lasting Graves disease. As for the study in general: Those Graves' patients who were newly diagnosed had been on antithyroid drugs under 3 months. Study conclusions and caveats: TRBV28, TRBJ1-2 and TRBJ2-5 emerged as the favored segments in persistent disease.

Arm-PCR with iRepertoire HTBI primers amplified the CDR3 regions for these TCR beta libraries. Each CDR3 protein is one row after TCRdb ran MiXCR on the multiplex PCR reads. Of about half a million distinct CDR3 sequences detected, 12% appear once; the ten largest clones hold roughly 8.9%. Trimming took off 6 bases at V and 3 bases at J, with 15 bases between the two ends. The CDR3 consists of 15 residues. CDR1 is MNHEY, CDR2 SVGEGT, per germline. Turning to this clonotype: What it binds is not known.

Time point defined: newly diagnosed GD, antithyroid drugs for less than 3 months. Making the TCR library involved RNA that had been extracted from PBMCs. A further study also used this sample, focusing on T cells in Graves' hyperthyroidism and ophthalmopathy. That study adds: Each patient was aged 18 to 65 and had newly diagnosed hyperthyroidism of under 2 months' duration. First-round RT-PCR targeting the TCR CDR3 was performed with the HTBI primer set.

This receptor was identified in a woman aged 25 to 39 with Graves disease. The sample consisted of peripheral blood mononuclear cells (PBMCs), taken at new diagnosis, from a patient treated with antithyroid drugs. This chain links TRBV6-2 or TRBV6-3 with TRBJ1-3; unclear D gene. CDR3 nucleotides: TGTGCCAGCAGGGGCCGGTGGGAGAGTGGAAACACCATATATTTT. This codes for CASRGRWESGNTIYF.